This T cell receptor (beta chain) was profiled in a study of T cell repertoires in cytomegalovirus infection. Study at large: Indications came from public TCR beta signatures; they pointed to CMV infection and to a matching HLA type.

Study-wide points: In two of eight donors, the top clonotype was HLA-C-restricted CMV-specific.

TCRdb re-called the reads through MiXCR, storing one row per CDR3 protein. Seen here are around 550,000 distinct CDR3 sequences, around 27% observed once, and the top ten hold less than 15%. V was pared by 5 bases and J by 3 bases, with 16 bases between. The germline CDR1 and CDR2 sequences are SGHVS and FQNEAQ. CDR3 size: 16 residues. With regard to this clonotype: Its cognate antigen is unknown.

The sample taken for sequencing was PBMCs. The chain links TRBV7-8 to TRBJ2-2; D is possibly TRBD1 (6 bases). The TCR comes from a human donor in good health (CMV status not recorded). Some clones in this sample may be carry-over from other donors' samples. The CDR3 loop is CASSVGPGTYTGELFF. The CDR3 nucleotides read TGTGCCAGCAGCGTCGGGCCAGGGACATACACCGGGGAGCTGTTTTTT.